This T cell receptor beta chain appears in the sequencing data of a study of ipilimumab plus nivolumab after autologous stem cell transplantation. Turning to the study itself: Patients received a median of 5 ipilimumab and about 8 nivolumab doses.

This clone was seen once. The antigen is undetermined. Some clones are missing from TCRdb's copy, which holds only in-frame ones; the method was immunoSEQ multiplex PCR. The repertoire has over 8,500 clones, around 70% of them found once; the top ten carry less than 20%. Patients got ipilimumab 1 mg/kg beginning 14 to 28 days post-transplant. The CDR3 runs 13 residues. V gave up 6 bases and J gave up 8 bases; unmatched junction bases: 8. CDR1 and CDR2 from the germline V gene are LNHDA and SQIVND (reference sequence). Whole-study findings and limits: The authors say TCR, Treg and microbiome findings warrant further study.

This sequence joins TRBV19 and TRBJ1-2, with 8 bases matching TRBD1. This sample comprised PBMCs, obtained in a trial of ipilimumab plus nivolumab as post-transplant consolidation. The TCR originated in a female donor with multiple myeloma. CDR3 nucleotides: TGTGCCAGTAGAGCGGGACAGGTTGGGGGCTACACCTTC. Its protein product is CASRAGQVGGYTF.